This paragraph covers one T cell receptor beta chain sequence. CDR1 is GTSNPN and CDR2 is SVGIG in the germline V gene (reference sequence). With V trimmed by 2 bases and J by 4 bases, 7 bases remained unmatched. CDR3 size: 15 residues. In the study's own analysis: From reference gene primer amplification, estimates of nucleated cell counts were derived. Repertoires were generated with immunoSEQ multiplex PCR, while TCRdb's copy carries only in-frame clones and drops some. That table supplies the V and J calls and clone size; D and trimming were determined from the DNA. The sample carries 120,000 to 150,000 clones, 84% recorded once. This specimen belongs to a study of blood T cell repertoires in COVID-19. Study-wide context: Researchers got acute and convalescent COVID-19 samples from the United States, Italy and Spain. From T cells, B-cell-depleted T cells, or PBMCs came the material, which was cDNA or gDNA.

This clonotype was obtained from a woman between 50 and 59 years old in a cohort sampled during active or convalescent COVID-19. Sequences were obtained from peripheral blood. The chain is built from TRBV30 and TRBJ2-4; TRBD1 matches at 8 bases. The CDR3 DNA is TGTGCCTGGAGTATACAGGGGGTTTATAAAAACATTCAGTACTTC. It specifies CAWSIQGVYKNIQYF.